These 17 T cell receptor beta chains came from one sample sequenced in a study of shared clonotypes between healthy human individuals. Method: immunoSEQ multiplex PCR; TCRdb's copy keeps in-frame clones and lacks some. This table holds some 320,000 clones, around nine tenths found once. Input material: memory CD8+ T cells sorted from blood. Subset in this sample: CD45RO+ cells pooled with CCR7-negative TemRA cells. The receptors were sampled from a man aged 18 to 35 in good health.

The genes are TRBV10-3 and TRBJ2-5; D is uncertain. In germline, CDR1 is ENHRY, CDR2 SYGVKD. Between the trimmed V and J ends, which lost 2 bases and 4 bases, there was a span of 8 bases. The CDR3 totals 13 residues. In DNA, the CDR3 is TGTGCCATCAGTGAGGTCCGTATAGAGACCCAGTACTTC. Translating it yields CAISEVRIETQYF.

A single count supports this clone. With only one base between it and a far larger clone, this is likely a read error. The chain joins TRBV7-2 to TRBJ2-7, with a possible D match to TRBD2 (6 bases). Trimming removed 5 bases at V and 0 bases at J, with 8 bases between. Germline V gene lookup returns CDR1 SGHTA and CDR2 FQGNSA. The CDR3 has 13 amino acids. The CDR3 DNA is TGTGCCAGCAGCCCGGGGGTCTCCTACGAGCAGTACTTC. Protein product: CASSPGVSYEQYF.

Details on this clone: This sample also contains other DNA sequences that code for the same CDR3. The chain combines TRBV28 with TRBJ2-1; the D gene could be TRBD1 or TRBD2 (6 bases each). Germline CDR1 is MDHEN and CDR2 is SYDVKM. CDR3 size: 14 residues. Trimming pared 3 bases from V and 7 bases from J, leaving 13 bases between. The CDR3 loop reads CASSFRGPGNEQFF. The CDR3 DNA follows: TGTGCCAGCAGTTTTCGGGGGCCCGGGAATGAGCAGTTCTTC.

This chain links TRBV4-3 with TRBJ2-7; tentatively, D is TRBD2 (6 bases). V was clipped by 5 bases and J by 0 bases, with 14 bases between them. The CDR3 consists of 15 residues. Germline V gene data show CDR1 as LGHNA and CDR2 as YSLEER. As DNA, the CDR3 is TGCGCCAGCAGCGGACGACGGGGGACCTCCTACGAGCAGTACTTC. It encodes CASSGRRGTSYEQYF.

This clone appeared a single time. The CDR3 is CASSSIGLGYTF. In nucleotides, the CDR3 is TGTGCCAGCAGCAGCATAGGCCTTGGCTACACCTTC. The rearrangement uses TRBV21-1 and TRBJ1-2. TRBV21-1 constitutes a pseudogene. The CDR3 is made up of 12 amino acids.

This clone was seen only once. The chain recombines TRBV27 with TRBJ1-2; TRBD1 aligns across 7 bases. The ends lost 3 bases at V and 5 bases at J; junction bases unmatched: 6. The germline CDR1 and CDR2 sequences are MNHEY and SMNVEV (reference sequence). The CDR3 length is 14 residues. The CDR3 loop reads CASSLGQGGYGYTF. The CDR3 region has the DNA TGTGCCAGCAGTTTGGGGCAGGGGGGGTATGGCTACACCTTC.

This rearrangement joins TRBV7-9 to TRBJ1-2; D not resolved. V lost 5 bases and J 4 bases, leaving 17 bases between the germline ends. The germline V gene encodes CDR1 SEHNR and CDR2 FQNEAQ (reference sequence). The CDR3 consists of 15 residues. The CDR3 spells CASSQSNDFAYGYTF. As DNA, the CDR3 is TGTGCCAGCAGCCAAAGTAACGACTTTGCCTATGGCTACACCTTC.

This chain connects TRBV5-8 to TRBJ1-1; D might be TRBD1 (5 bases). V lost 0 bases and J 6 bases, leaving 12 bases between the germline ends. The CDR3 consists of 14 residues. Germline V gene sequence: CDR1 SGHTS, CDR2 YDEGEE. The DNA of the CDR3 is TGTGCCAGCAGCTTGGGGGAGGACATTCCTGAAGCTTTCTTT. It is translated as CASSLGEDIPEAFF.

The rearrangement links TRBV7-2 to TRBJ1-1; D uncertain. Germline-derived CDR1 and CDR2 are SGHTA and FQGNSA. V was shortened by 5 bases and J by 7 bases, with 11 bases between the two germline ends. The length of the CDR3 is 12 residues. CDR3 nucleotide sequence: TGTGCCAGCAGCGATAACATCGTTGAAGCTTTCTTT. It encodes CASSDNIVEAFF. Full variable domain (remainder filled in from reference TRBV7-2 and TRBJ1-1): GAGVSQSPSNKVTEKGKDVELRCDPISGHTALYWYRQSLGQGLEFLIYFQGNSAPDKSGLPSDRFSAERTGGSVSTLTIQRTQQEDSAVYLCASSDNIVEAFFGQGTRLTVV.

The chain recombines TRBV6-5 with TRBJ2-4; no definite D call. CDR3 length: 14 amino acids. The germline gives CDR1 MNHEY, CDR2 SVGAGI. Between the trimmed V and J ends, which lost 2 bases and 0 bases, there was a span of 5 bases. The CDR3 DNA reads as TGTGCCAGCAGTTACGACCAAGCCAAAAACATTCAGTACTTC. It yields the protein CASSYDQAKNIQYF.

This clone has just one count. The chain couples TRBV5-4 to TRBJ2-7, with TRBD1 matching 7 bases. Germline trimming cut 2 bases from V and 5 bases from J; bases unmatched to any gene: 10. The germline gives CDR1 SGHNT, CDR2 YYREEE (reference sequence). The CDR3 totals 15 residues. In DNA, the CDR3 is TGTGCCAGCAGCTTCGCGCAGGGGGTTAAGAACGAGCAGTACTTC. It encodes CASSFAQGVKNEQYF.

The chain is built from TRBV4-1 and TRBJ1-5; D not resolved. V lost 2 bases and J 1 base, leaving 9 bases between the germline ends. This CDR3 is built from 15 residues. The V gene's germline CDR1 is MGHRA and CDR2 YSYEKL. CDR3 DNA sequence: TGCGCCAGCAGCCAAAAATCTGGGAGCAATCAGCCCCAGCATTTT. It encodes CASSQKSGSNQPQHF.

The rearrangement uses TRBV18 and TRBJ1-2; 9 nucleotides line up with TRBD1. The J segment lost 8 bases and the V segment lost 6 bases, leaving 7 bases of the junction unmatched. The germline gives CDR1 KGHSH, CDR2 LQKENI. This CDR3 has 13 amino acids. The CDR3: CASSSGQGLGYTF. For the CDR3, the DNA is TGTGCCAGCTCTTCGGGACAGGGTCTGGGCTACACCTTC.

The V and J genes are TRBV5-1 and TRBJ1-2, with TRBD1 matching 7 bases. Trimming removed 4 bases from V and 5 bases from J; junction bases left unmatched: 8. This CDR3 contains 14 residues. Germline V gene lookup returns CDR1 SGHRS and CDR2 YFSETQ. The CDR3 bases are TGCGCCAGCAGCCTCACAGGGGACGGTTATGGCTACACCTTC. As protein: CASSLTGDGYGYTF.

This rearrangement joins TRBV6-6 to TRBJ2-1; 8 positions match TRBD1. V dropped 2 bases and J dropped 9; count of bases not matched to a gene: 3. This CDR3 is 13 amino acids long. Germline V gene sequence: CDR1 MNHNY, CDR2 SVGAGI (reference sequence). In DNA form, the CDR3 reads TGTGCCAGCAGTTACCCAGGGGGCGGTGAGCAGTTCTTC. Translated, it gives CASSYPGGGEQFF.

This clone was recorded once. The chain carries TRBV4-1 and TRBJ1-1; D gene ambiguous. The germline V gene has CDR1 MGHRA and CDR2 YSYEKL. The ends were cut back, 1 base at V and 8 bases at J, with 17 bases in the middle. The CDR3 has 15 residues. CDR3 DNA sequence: TGCGCCAGCAGCCAAGTTCCGACTGGGAAGCCCGAAGCTTTCTTT. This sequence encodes CASSQVPTGKPEAFF.

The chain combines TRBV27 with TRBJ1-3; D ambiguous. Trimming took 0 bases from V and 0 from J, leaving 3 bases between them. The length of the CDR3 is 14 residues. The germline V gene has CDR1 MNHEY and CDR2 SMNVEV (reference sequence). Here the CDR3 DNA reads TGTGCCAGCAGTTTATCGAACTCTGGAAACACCATATATTTT. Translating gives CASSLSNSGNTIYF.